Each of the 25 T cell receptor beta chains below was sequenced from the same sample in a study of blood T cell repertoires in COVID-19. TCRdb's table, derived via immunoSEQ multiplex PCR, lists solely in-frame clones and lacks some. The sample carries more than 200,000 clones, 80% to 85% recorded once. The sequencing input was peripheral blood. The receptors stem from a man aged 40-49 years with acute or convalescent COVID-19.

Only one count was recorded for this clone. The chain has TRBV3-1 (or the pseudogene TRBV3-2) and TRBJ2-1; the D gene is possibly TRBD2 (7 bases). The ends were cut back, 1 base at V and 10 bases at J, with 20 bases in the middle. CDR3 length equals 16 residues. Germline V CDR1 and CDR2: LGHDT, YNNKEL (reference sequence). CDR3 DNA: TGTGCCAGCAGCCAAGGAGCACAGGGAGGGCAAAAAGAGCAGTTCTTC. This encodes CASSQGAQGGQKEQFF.

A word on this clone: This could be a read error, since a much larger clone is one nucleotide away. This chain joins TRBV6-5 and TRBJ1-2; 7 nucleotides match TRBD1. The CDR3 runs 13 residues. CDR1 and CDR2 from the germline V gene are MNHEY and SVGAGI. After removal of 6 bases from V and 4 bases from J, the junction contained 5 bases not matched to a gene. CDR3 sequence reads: CASSPGQIYGYTF. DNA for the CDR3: TGTGCCAGCAGCCCGGGACAGATCTATGGCTACACCTTC.

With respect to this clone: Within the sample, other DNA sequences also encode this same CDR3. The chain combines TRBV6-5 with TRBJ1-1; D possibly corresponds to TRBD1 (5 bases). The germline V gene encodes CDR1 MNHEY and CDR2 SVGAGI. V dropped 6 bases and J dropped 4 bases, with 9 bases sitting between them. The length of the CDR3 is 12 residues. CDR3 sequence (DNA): TGTGCCAGCAGGGGGCAGTTCACTGAAGCTTTCTTT. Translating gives CASRGQFTEAFF.

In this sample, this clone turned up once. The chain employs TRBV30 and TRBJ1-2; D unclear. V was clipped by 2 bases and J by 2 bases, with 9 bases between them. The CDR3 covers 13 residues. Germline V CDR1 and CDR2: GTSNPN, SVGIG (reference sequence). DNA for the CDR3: TGTGCCTGGAGTTACGGGAGCAACTATGGCTACACCTTC. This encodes CAWSYGSNYGYTF.

The CDR3 protein is CASSKQVTGELFF. CDR3 DNA: TGTGCCAGTAGTAAACAGGTTACCGGGGAGCTGTTTTTT. The rearrangement links TRBV19 to TRBJ2-2, with a tentative D call TRBD1 (5 bases). Germline V gene sequence: CDR1 LNHDA, CDR2 SQIVND (reference sequence). There are 13 residues in the CDR3. The germline V and J ends were trimmed by 4 bases and 5 bases, with 8 bases remaining between them.

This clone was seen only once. In nucleotides, the CDR3 is TGCAGCGCGTACAGGGGGAACACTGAAGCTTTCTTT. Protein product: CSAYRGNTEAFF. J is TRBJ1-1 and V is TRBV29-1; TRBD1 aligns across 7 bases. The CDR3 length is 12 residues. Germline V lookup: CDR1 SQVTM, CDR2 ANQGSEA. V lost 7 bases to trimming and J lost 1 base; unmatched junction nucleotides: 3.

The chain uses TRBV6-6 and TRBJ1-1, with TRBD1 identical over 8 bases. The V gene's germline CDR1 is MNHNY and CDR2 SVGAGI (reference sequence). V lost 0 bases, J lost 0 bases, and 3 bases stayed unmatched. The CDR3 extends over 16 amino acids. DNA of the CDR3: TGTGCCAGCAGTTACTCGACAGGGGTTTTGAACACTGAAGCTTTCTTT. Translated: CASSYSTGVLNTEAFF.

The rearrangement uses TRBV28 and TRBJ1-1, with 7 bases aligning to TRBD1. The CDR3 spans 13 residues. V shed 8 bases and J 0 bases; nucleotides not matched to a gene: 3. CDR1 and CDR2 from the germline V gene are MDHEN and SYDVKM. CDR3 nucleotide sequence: TGTGCCAGCCGGGACAGCTTGAACACTGAAGCTTTCTTT. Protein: CASRDSLNTEAFF.

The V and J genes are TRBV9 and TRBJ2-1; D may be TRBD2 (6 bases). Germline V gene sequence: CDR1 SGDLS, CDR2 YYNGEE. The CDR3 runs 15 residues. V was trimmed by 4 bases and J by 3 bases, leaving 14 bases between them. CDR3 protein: CASSPRGTSYNEQFF. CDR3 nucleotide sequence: TGTGCCAGCAGCCCGCGGGGCACTAGCTACAATGAGCAGTTCTTC. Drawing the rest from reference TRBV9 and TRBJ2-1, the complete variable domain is DSGVTQTPKHLITATGQRVTLRCSPRSGDLSVYWYQQSLDQGLQFLIQYYNGEERAKGNILERFSAQQFPDLHSELNLSSLELGDSALYFCASSPRGTSYNEQFFGPGTRLTVL.

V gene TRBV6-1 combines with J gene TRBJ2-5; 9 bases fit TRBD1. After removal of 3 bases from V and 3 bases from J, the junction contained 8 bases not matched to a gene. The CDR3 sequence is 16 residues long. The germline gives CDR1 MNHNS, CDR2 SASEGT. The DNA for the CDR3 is TGTGCCAGCAGTGAGGATTACAGGGGGCGCGAAGAGACCCAGTACTTC. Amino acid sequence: CASSEDYRGREETQYF.

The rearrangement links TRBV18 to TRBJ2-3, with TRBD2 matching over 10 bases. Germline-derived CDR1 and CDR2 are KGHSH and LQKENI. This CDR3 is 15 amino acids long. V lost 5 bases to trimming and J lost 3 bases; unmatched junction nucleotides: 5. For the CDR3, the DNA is TGTGCCAGCTCAGTAGCGGGAGGAGCGACAGATACGCAGTATTTT. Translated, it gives CASSVAGGATDTQYF.

The CDR3 is CASSENPDYEQYF. CDR3 sequence (DNA): TGCGCCAGCAGCGAGAACCCCGACTACGAGCAGTACTTC. The V call is TRBV5-1, the J call TRBJ2-7; D remains unclear. This CDR3 spans 13 amino acids. In germline, CDR1 is SGHRS, CDR2 YFSETQ. The ends were cut back, 4 bases at V and 3 bases at J, with 11 bases in the middle.

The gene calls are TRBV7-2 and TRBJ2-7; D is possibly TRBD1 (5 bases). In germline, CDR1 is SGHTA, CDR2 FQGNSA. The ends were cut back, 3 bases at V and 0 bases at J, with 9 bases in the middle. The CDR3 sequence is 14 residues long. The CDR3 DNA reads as TGTGCCAGCAGCTTGGACAAGTTCTCCTACGAGCAGTACTTC. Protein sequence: CASSLDKFSYEQYF.

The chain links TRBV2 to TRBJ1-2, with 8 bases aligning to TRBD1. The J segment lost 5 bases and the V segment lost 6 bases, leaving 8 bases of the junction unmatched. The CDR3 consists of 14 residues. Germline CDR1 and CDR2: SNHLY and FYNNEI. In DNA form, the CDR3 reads TGTGCCAGCAGCGGTCTCCAGGGGGCGTATGGCTACACCTTC. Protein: CASSGLQGAYGYTF.

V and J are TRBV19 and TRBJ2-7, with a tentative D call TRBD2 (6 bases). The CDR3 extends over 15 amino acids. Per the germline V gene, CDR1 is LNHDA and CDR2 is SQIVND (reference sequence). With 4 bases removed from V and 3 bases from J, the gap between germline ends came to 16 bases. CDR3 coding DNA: TGTGCCAGTAGTAATGGGTTAGCGGCCTTCTACGAGCAGTACTTC. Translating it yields CASSNGLAAFYEQYF.

The CDR3 DNA reads TGTGCCAGCAGCTTAGTTACTAGCGGGAGGTGGGGAGATACGCAGTATTTT. Translated, it gives CASSLVTSGRWGDTQYF. The rearrangement joins TRBV7-6 to TRBJ2-3, with TRBD2 matching over 12 bases. CDR1 and CDR2 from the germline V gene are SGHVS and FNYEAQ. The length of the CDR3 is 17 residues. V lost 1 base, J lost 5 bases, and 7 bases stayed unmatched.

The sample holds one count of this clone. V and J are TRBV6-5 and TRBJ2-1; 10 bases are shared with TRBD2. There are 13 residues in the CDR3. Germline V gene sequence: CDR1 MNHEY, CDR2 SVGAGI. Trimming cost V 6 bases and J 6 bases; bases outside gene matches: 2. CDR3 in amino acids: CASRRTSGNEQFF. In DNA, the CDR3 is TGTGCCAGCAGACGGACTAGCGGCAATGAGCAGTTCTTC.

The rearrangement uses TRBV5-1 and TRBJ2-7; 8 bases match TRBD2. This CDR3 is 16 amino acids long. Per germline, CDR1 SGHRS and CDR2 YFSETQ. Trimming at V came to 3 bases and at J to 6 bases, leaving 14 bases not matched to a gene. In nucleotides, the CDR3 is TGCGCCAGCAGCTCGGGAGCGGGAGCCGGCTGGGGCGAGCAGTACTTC. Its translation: CASSSGAGAGWGEQYF.

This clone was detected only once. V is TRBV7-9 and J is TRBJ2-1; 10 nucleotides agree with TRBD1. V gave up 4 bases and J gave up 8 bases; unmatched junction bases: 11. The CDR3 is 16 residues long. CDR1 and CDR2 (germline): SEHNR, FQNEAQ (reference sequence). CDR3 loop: CASSSIATGGIDEQFF. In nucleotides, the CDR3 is TGTGCCAGCAGCTCAATAGCGACAGGGGGCATCGATGAGCAGTTCTTC.

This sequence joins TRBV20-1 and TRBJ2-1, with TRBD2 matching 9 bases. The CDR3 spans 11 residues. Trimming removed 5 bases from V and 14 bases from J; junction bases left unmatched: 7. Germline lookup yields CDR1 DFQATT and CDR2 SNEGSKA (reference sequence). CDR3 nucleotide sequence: TGCAGTGCTCGACTAGCGGAGGCCGAGTTCTTC. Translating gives CSARLAEAEFF.

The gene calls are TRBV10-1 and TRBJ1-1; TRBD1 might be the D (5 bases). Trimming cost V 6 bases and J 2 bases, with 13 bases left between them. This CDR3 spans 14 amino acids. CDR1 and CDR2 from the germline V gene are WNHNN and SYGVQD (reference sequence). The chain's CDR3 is CASSGDSVNTEAFF. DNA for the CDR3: TGCGCCAGCAGCGGAGACAGCGTAAACACTGAAGCTTTCTTT.

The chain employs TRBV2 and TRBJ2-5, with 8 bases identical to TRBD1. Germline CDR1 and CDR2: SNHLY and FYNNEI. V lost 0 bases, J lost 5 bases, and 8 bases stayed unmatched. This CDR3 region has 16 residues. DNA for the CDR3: TGTGCCAGCAGTGAAGCGCTTCGACAGGGGTTGGAGACCCAGTACTTC. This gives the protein CASSEALRQGLETQYF.

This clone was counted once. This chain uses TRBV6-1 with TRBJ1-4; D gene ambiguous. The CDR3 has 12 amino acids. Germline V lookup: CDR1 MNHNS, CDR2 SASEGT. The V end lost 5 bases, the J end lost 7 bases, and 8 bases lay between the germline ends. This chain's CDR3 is CASSQSGEKLFF. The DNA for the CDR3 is TGTGCCAGCAGTCAATCGGGTGAAAAACTGTTTTTT.

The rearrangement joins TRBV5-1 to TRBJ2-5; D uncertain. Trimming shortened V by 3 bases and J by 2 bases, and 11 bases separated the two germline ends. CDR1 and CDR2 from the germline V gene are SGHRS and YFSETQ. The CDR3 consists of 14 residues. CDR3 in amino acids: CASSWNRRQETQYF. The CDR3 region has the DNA TGCGCCAGCAGCTGGAATAGGAGACAAGAGACCCAGTACTTC.

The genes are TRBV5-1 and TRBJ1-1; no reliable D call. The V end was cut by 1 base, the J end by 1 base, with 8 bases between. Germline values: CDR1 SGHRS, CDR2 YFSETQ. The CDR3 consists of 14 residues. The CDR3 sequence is CASSLMAQNTEAFF. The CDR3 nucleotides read TGCGCCAGCAGCTTGATGGCACAGAACACTGAAGCTTTCTTT.